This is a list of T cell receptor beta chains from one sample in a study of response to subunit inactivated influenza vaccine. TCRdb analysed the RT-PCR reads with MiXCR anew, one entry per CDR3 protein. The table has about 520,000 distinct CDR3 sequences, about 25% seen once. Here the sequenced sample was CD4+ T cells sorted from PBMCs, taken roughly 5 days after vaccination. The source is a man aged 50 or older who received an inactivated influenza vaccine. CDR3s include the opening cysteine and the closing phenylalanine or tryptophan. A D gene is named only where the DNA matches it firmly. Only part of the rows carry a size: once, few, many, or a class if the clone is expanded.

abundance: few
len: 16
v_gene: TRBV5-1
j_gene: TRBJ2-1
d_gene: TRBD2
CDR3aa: CASSWTTSGSLNEQFF
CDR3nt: TGCGCCAGCAGCTGGACCACTAGCGGGAGTCTCAATGAGCAGTTCTTC

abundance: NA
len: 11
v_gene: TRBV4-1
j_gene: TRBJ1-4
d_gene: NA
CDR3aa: CASSQEEKLFF
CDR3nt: TGCGCCAGCAGCCAAGAGGAAAAACTGTTTTTT

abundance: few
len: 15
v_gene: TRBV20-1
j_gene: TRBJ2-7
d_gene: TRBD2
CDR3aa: CSAGTSNPLSYEQYF
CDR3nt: TGCAGTGCCGGGACTAGCAACCCCCTCTCCTACGAGCAGTACTTC

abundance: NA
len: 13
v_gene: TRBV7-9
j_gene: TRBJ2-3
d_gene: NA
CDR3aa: CASSHRGADTQYF
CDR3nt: TGTGCCAGCAGCCACCGAGGGGCAGATACGCAGTATTTT

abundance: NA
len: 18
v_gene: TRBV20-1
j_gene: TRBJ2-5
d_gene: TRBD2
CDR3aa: CSASLWTSGILAEETQYF
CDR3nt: TGCAGTGCTAGTTTATGGACTAGCGGGATTCTGGCGGAAGAGACCCAGTACTTC

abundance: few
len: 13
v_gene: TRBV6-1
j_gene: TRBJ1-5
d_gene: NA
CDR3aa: CASSESGTQPQHF
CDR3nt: TGTGCCAGCAGTGAGTCAGGTACTCAGCCCCAGCATTTT

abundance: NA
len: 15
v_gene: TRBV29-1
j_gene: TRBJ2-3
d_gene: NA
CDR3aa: CSVRGTGIASDTQYF
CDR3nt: TGCAGCGTTCGAGGGACGGGAATAGCGTCAGATACGCAGTATTTT

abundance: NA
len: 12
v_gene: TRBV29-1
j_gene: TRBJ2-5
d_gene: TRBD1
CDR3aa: CSVETGAETQYF
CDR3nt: TGCAGCGTTGAAACAGGGGCCGAGACCCAGTACTTC

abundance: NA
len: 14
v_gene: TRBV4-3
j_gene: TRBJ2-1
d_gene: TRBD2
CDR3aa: CASSQERGGAAQFF
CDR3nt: TGCGCCAGCAGCCAAGAACGCGGGGGGGCCGCGCAGTTCTTC

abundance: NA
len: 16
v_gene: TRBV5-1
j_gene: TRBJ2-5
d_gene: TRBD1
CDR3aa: CASSTPGTGAQETQYF
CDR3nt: TGCGCCAGCAGCACCCCCGGGACAGGAGCACAAGAGACCCAGTACTTC

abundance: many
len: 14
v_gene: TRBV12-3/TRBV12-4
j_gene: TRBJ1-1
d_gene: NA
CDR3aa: CASSLQGMNTEAFF
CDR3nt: TGTGCCAGCAGTTTACAGGGGATGAACACTGAAGCTTTCTTT

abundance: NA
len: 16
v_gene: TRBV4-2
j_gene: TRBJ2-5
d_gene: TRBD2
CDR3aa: CASSRGGDYSQETQYF
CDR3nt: TGTGCCAGCAGCCGGGGGGGAGATTACAGTCAAGAGACCCAGTACTTC

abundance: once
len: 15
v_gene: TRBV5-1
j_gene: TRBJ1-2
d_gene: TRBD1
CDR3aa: CASSFGTGGNYGYTF
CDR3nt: TGCGCCAGCAGCTTCGGGACAGGGGGCAACTATGGCTACACCTTC

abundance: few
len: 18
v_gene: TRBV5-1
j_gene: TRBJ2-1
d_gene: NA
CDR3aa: CASSWTTRTGPGYNEQFF
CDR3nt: TGCGCCAGCAGCTGGACGACTAGGACAGGCCCGGGGTACAATGAGCAGTTCTTC

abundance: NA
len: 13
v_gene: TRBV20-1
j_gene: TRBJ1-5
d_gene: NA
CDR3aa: CSAGRMGNQPQHF
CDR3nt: TGCAGTGCTGGACGGATGGGGAATCAGCCCCAGCATTTT

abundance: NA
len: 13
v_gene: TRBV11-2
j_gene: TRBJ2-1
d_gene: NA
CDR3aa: CASSPLSGDEQFF
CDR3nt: TGTGCCAGCAGCCCCCTTTCGGGAGATGAGCAGTTCTTC

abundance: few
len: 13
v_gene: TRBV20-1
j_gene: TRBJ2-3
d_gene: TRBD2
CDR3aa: CSGAGGPADTQYF
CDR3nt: TGCAGTGGTGCGGGAGGGCCGGCAGATACGCAGTATTTT

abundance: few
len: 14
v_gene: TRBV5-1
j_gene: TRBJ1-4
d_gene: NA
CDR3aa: CASSLGGDREKLFF
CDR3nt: TGCGCCAGCAGCTTGGGAGGGGACCGTGAAAAACTGTTTTTT

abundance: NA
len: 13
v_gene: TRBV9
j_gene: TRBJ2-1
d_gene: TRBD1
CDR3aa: CASSDRQGRKQFF
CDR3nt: TGTGCCAGCAGCGACCGACAGGGAAGGAAGCAGTTCTTC

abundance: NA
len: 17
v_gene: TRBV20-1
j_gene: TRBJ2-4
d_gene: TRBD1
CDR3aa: CSAPGWDREVRVRIQYF
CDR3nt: TGCAGTGCTCCCGGATGGGACAGGGAGGTTAGAGTGAGGATTCAGTACTTC

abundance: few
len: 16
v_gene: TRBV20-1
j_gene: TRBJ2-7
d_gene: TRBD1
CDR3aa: CSARDLGTGSTYEQYF
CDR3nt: TGCAGTGCTAGAGATCTAGGGACAGGGAGTACCTACGAGCAGTACTTC

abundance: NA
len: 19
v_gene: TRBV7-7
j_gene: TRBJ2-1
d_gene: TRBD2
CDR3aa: CASSPMPGLAGPLYNEQFF
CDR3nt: TGTGCCAGCAGCCCTATGCCGGGACTAGCGGGCCCTTTATACAATGAGCAGTTCTTC

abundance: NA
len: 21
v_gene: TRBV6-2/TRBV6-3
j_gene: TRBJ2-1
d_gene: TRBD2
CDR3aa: CASSYPIVWGLAGGSYNEQFF
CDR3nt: TGTGCCAGCAGTTACCCAATCGTATGGGGCCTGGCGGGAGGGTCCTACAATGAGCAGTTCTTC

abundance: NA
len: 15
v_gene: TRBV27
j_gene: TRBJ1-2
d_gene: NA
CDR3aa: CASSFAMGGGYGYTF
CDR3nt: TGTGCCAGCAGTTTCGCCATGGGGGGCGGCTATGGCTACACCTTC

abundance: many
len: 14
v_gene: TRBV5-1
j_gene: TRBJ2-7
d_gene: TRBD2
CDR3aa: CASSPLAGGREQYF
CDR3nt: TGCGCCAGCAGCCCTCTAGCGGGGGGGCGCGAGCAGTACTTC

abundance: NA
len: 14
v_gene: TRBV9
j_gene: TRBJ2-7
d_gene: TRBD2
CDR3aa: CASSEAGANYEQYF
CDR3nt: TGTGCCAGCAGCGAAGCGGGGGCGAACTACGAGCAGTACTTC

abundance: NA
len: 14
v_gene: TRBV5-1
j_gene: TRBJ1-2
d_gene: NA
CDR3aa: CASSLERGVYGYTF
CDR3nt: TGCGCCAGCAGCTTGGAAAGGGGCGTCTATGGCTACACCTTC

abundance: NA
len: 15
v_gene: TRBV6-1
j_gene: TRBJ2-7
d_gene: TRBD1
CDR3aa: CASRDGQGQNLKQYF
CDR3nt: TGTGCCAGCAGGGACGGACAGGGGCAGAATCTGAAGCAGTACTTC